This T cell receptor (beta chain) was observed in a study of T cell responses to AZD1222 COVID-19 vaccine. Study-level points and caveats: Reports say nearly half of spike-specific TCRs go after unmutated variant regions.

Clones were read by immunoSEQ multiplex PCR, and TCRdb kept only the in-frame ones, dropping some. The sample shows 90,000 to 150,000 clones, roughly nine tenths of them seen only once. A remark on this clone: Its specificity is not known.

Germline V CDR1 and CDR2: SNHLY, FYNNEI. Trimming removed 2 bases at V and 9 bases at J, with 19 bases between. This CDR3 has 15 amino acids. Sample: peripheral blood, taken on day 0 of AZD1222 vaccination. The chain couples TRBV2 to TRBJ2-5, with D perhaps matching TRBD1 or TRBD2 (5 bases each). This TCR came from an adult in good health. The CDR3 here is CASSEQGVPGRPQYF. CDR3 bases: TGTGCCAGCAGTGAACAAGGGGTGCCGGGGCGCCCCCAGTACTTC.